The 5 T cell receptor beta chains presented below share a single source sample, sequenced in a study of vaccination and CD4 T cells after COVID-19. Sequenced with the Oncomine TCR Beta short-read assay was DNA taken from cultured CD4+ T cells. One entry per CDR3 protein results from TCRdb running MiXCR on the PCR reads. The sample shows about 24,000 distinct CDR3 sequences, 30% of them seen only once. Time point indicated: late sampling 161 to 241 days after vaccination in a few convalescent patients. Treatment of the sample: approximately 9-day PBMC culture with coronavirus spike peptide pools or control peptides (ViraFEST assay). Antigen specificity for these receptors is unknown. The source was CD4+ T cells from blood, cultured in vitro, collected about 7 months after SARS-CoV-2 vaccination. The receptors derive from a human donor who had recovered from COVID-19.

This clonotype was seen a handful of times. V is TRBV20-1 and J is TRBJ1-1, with unresolved D. Deletions cut 5 bases from V and 3 bases from J, with 16 bases between. Germline V gene lookup returns CDR1 DFQATT and CDR2 SNEGSKA (reference sequence). The CDR3 runs to 14 residues. The CDR3 sequence is CSAPSLGIDTEAFF. The CDR3 bases are TGCAGTGCTCCCTCGCTGGGGATCGACACTGAAGCTTTCTTT.

This clonotype came up a few times. This chain connects TRBV19 to TRBJ1-2; D remains ambiguous. The CDR3 length is 13 residues. Trimming cost V 7 bases and J 4 bases, with 13 bases left between them. Germline V gene data show CDR1 as LNHDA and CDR2 as SQIVND (reference sequence). CDR3 sequence: CASTLANRYGYTF. For the CDR3, the DNA is TGTGCCAGTACCTTGGCCAATCGCTATGGCTACACCTTC.

Many counts were recorded for this clonotype. The J gene is TRBJ2-7, the V gene TRBV28; the D gene is possibly TRBD2 (6 bases). The CDR3 loop spans 15 amino acids. Germline V gives CDR1 MDHEN, CDR2 SYDVKM. V was trimmed by 2 bases and J by 2 bases, leaving 13 bases between them. The CDR3 sequence is CASSLPGTGAYEQYF. As DNA, the CDR3 is TGTGCCAGCAGTTTACCAGGGACTGGGGCCTACGAGCAGTACTTC.

There are a few counts of this clonotype. The chain has TRBV15 and TRBJ2-5; tentative D call: TRBD2 (7 bases). CDR1 is LNHNV and CDR2 is YYDKDF in the germline V gene (reference sequence). Trimming cost V 0 bases and J 5 bases, with 13 bases left between them. The CDR3 consists of 15 residues. The CDR3 DNA reads TGTGCCACCAGCAGAGAGGGGGGGCTCGGGGAGACCCAGTACTTC. It is translated as CATSREGGLGETQYF.

V is TRBV6-4 and J is TRBJ1-2; 11 bases are a match to TRBD1. After removal of 6 bases from V and 5 bases from J, the junction contained 2 bases not matched to a gene. The CDR3 is 13 amino acids. Germline V gene sequence: CDR1 MRHNA, CDR2 SNTAGT. The CDR3 here is CASSGTGGYGYTF. Here the CDR3 DNA reads TGTGCCAGCAGCGGGACAGGGGGTTATGGCTACACCTTC.